This TCR beta chain was profiled in a study of T cell responses to AZD1222 COVID-19 vaccine. Measured with immunoSEQ multiplex PCR; TCRdb has only the in-frame clones, and not every one. Altogether around 100,000 clones are present, 80% to 90% being singletons, with the ten largest covering roughly 20%. On this clone itself: Its target is not known.

The CDR3 extends over 18 amino acids. Per the germline V gene, CDR1 is LGHNA and CDR2 is YSLEER. V lost 0 bases, J lost 7 bases, and 13 bases stayed unmatched. Whole-study results and caveats: At baseline, just five to seven AZD1222 recipients tested seropositive. CD4 TCRs covered the whole spike, strongest at regions 160-218 and 743-854. Close to half of spike-specific TCRs reportedly recognize unmutated variant regions.

This sequence was found in an adult in good health. This rearrangement joins TRBV4-3 to TRBJ2-7; 12 bases map to TRBD1. This sample comprised peripheral blood, obtained on day 0 of AZD1222 vaccination. This CDR3 is CASSQDWDVGQGAMEQYF. The CDR3, as DNA: TGCGCCAGCAGCCAAGATTGGGACGTGGGACAGGGGGCGATGGAGCAGTACTTC.